The T cell receptor beta chain described here comes from a study of blood T cell repertoires in COVID-19. Overall study context: From T cells, B-cell-depleted T cells, or PBMCs came the material, which was cDNA or gDNA.

CDR3 size: 15 residues. The germline CDR1 and CDR2 sequences are MNHEY and SMNVEV (reference sequence). V lost 2 bases and J 0 bases, leaving 9 bases between the germline ends. Assay used: immunoSEQ multiplex PCR; TCRdb lists only in-frame clones, some missing. The data hold 130,000 to 150,000 clones, with 80% to 90% observed a single time. This chain joins TRBV27 and TRBJ2-3; tentative D call: TRBD1 (5 bases). This clonotype originated in a man aged 55 to 70 who had recovered from COVID-19. The sample taken for sequencing was PBMCs or T cells enriched from blood (not recorded which). CDR3 sequence: CASSLTTGSTDTQYF. The CDR3 coding sequence is TGTGCCAGCAGTTTAACCACAGGTAGCACAGATACGCAGTATTTT.